These 8 T cell receptor beta chains came from one sample sequenced in a study of human T cells and chemical hapten exposure (dated by TCRdb to 2020 to 2023). Library preparation employed RACE. Sequencing was performed on a NextSeq 500. TCRdb's own reprocessing of the public reads used fastp at Q25 and MiXCR and kept productive beta chains. When rows share a CDR3 protein, they turn into one entry using the most common DNA and genes. Counted in this sample were 85,000 to 100,000 distinct CDR3 sequences; 11% of them appeared once. In total, the top ten clones hold around 2.2% of the sample. The meaning of the sample's time point label: patch test 2, 6 weeks after DPC sensitization. This sample's treatment or condition label indicates: therapeutic diphenylcyclopropenone sensitization with weekly scalp DPC. This specimen consisted of whole blood, obtained in connection with sensitization to the hapten diphenylcyclopropenone (DPC). These TCRs come from a middle-aged man with alopecia areata. Some clones in this sample may be carry-over from other donors' samples.

The V gene is TRBV27, the J gene TRBJ2-6; 11 bases fit TRBD1. Germline V gives CDR1 MNHEY, CDR2 SMNVEV (reference sequence). The CDR3 totals 18 residues. V shed 5 bases, J shed 0 bases, and the junction held 6 bases outside the gene matches. For the CDR3, the DNA is TGTGCCAGCAGTCCTAGGGGGACAGGGGGCTCTGGGGCCAACGTCCTGACTTTC. Protein: CASSPRGTGGSGANVLTF.

V and J are TRBV10-3 and TRBJ2-1, with D unclear. CDR3 length equals 12 residues. From germline, CDR1 is ENHRY and CDR2 SYGVKD. Trimming left V 2 bases short and J 6 bases short, with 5 bases between. CDR3 nucleotides: TGTGCCATCAGTGAGACGTTCAATGAGCAGTTCTTC. This gives the protein CAISETFNEQFF.

In its sample, this clonotype was seen a few times. This sequence joins TRBV28 and TRBJ2-1; 8 bases match TRBD1. Losses at the gene ends were 7 bases for V and 0 bases for J; bases not matched to a gene: 8. The CDR3 has 16 residues. Per the germline V gene, CDR1 is MDHEN and CDR2 is SYDVKM. For the CDR3, the DNA is TGTGCCAGCACATCAGGGGGCCTAAGCTCCTACAATGAGCAGTTCTTC. It is translated as CASTSGGLSSYNEQFF.

The chain couples TRBV27 to TRBJ2-3, with TRBD2 identical over 12 bases. Germline V gene data show CDR1 as MNHEY and CDR2 as SMNVEV (reference sequence). The CDR3 runs 17 residues. V trimming: 4 bases; J trimming: 4 bases; junction bases outside the gene matches: 9. CDR3 sequence (DNA): TGTGCCAGCAGTTCAACCCGACTAGCGGGAGTTTCAGATACGCAGTATTTT. It is translated as CASSSTRLAGVSDTQYF.

The rearrangement links TRBV7-9 to TRBJ1-2; 7 bases are shared with TRBD1. V shed 5 bases and J 6 bases; nucleotides not matched to a gene: 6. The CDR3 length is 13 residues. Germline CDR1 SEHNR, CDR2 FQNEAQ (reference sequence). CDR3 sequence (DNA): TGTGCCAGCAGCCCCAGGACAGGTGATGGCTACACCTTC. Residues: CASSPRTGDGYTF. Supplemented by reference TRBV7-9 and TRBJ1-2, the full variable domain reads DTGVSQNPRHKITKRGQNVTFRCDPISEHNRLYWYRQTLGQGPEFLTYFQNEAQLEKSRLLSDRFSAERPKGSFSTLEIQRTEQGDSAMYLCASSPRTGDGYTFGSGTRLTVV.

The chain employs TRBV12-3 or TRBV12-4 and TRBJ2-3; no definite D call. The V end lost 4 bases, the J end lost 3 bases, and 8 bases lay between the germline ends. The CDR3 is 13 amino acids. The CDR3 bases are TGTGCCAGCAGTTCTCCTAGGACAGATACGCAGTATTTT. Encoded protein: CASSSPRTDTQYF.

This clonotype was observed a handful of times. The chain joins TRBV28 to TRBJ1-5; D might be TRBD1 (5 bases). Germline lookup yields CDR1 MDHEN and CDR2 SYDVKM. Trimming left V 3 bases short and J 12 bases short, with 18 bases between. The CDR3 consists of 14 residues. The chain's CDR3 is CASSLVRQPIGQHF. CDR3 DNA sequence: TGTGCCAGCAGTTTGGTCCGACAGCCAATAGGCCAGCATTTT.

V is TRBV11-1 and J is TRBJ1-1; D unresolved. Germline CDR1 is SGHAT and CDR2 is FQDESV (reference sequence). There are 16 residues in the CDR3. Trimming left V 1 base short and J 6 bases short, with 18 bases between. CDR3 region: CASSLGESGFVAEAFF. The CDR3 coding sequence is TGTGCCAGCAGCTTAGGTGAATCGGGTTTTGTTGCTGAAGCTTTCTTT. Full variable domain (outside the CDR3, taken from reference TRBV11-1 and TRBJ1-1): EAEVAQSPRYKITEKSQAVAFWCDPISGHATLYWYRQILGQGPELLVQFQDESVVDDSQLPKDRFSAERLKGVDSTLKIQPAELGDSAMYLCASSLGESGFVAEAFFGQGTRLTVV.